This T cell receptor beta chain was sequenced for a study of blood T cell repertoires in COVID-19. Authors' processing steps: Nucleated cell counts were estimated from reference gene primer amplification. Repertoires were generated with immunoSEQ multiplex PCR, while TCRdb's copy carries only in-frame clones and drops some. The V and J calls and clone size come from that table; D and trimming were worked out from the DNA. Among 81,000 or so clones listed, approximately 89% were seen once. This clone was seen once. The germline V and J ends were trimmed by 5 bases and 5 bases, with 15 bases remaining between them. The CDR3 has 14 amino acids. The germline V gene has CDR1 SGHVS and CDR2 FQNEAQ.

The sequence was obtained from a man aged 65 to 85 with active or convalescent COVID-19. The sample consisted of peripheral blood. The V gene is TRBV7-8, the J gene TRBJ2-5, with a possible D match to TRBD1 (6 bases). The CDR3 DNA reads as TGTGCCAGCAGCCCGACTGCAGGGGAGGAGACCCAGTACTTC. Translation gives CASSPTAGEETQYF.